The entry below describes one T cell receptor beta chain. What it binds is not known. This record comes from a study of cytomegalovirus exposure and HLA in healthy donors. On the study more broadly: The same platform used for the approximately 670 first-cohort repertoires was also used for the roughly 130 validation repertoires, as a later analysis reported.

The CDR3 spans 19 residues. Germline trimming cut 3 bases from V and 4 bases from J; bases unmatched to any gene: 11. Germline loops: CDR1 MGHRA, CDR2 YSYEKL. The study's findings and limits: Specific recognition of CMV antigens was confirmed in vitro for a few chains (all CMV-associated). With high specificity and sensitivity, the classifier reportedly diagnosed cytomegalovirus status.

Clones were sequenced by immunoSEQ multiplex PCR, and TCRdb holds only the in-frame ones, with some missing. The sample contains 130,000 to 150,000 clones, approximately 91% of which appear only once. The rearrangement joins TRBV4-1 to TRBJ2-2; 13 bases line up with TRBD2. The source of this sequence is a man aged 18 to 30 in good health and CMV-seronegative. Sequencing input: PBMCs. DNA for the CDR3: TGCGCCAGCAGCCACCCTAGGACTAGCGGGGGCCAACCCACCGGGGAGCTGTTTTTT. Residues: CASSHPRTSGGQPTGELFF.